The 6 T cell receptor beta chains below come from one sample, sequenced in a study of blood T cells in healthy people across ages. Sample-barcoded 5' priming and a J-beta primer mix drove a second PCR of about 7 to 12 cycles. One entry per CDR3 protein results from TCRdb running MiXCR on the 5' RACE reads. The sample has around 800,000 distinct CDR3 sequences, around 25% seen once. The data also belong to a second study, concerning T cells of mothers and their children.

The material sequenced was blood. The receptors here all came from a boy between 5 and 17 years old in good health.

The chain combines TRBV3-1 with TRBJ2-5; TRBD2 might be the D (5 bases). Trimming cost V 5 bases and J 5 bases, with 18 bases left between them. The CDR3 runs 15 residues. In germline, CDR1 is LGHDT, CDR2 YNNKEL (reference sequence). The CDR3 DNA is TGTGCCAGCAGCAACCTTGCTAGCCAGGCGGAGACCCAGTACTTC. This gives the protein CASSNLASQAETQYF.

The chain is built from TRBV5-5 and TRBJ1-2, with D perhaps TRBD1 (5 bases). V lost 3 bases, J lost 8 bases, and 17 bases lay in between. CDR3 length equals 14 residues. CDR1 is SGHKS, CDR2 YYEKEE, per germline (reference sequence). As DNA, the CDR3 is TGTGCCAGCAGCTCGACGGTTGAGGGGTGGGGCTACACCTTC. Its translation: CASSSTVEGWGYTF.

The sample holds many counts of this clonotype. The J gene is TRBJ2-5, the V gene TRBV5-1, with D uncertain. This CDR3 spans 14 amino acids. The V and J ends lost 2 bases and 4 bases respectively, with 12 bases between them. Germline V gene lookup returns CDR1 SGHRS and CDR2 YFSETQ. The CDR3 loop reads CASSFGILGETQYF. The CDR3 bases are TGCGCCAGCAGCTTCGGCATCCTTGGAGAGACCCAGTACTTC.

The chain combines TRBV27 with TRBJ2-6; maybe TRBD2 (6 bases). The CDR3 extends over 17 amino acids. V was pared by 5 bases and J by 4 bases, with 18 bases between. Germline V gene data show CDR1 as MNHEY and CDR2 as SMNVEV (reference sequence). CDR3 protein: CASSPVPAGLGANVLTF. DNA for the CDR3: TGTGCCAGCAGTCCAGTTCCGGCGGGGTTGGGGGCCAACGTCCTGACTTTC.

The chain has TRBV6-1 and TRBJ1-3; D not resolved. The CDR3 length is 14 residues. Trimming took off 6 bases at V and 0 bases at J, with 9 bases between the two ends. Germline CDR1 is MNHNS and CDR2 is SASEGT. The CDR3 protein is CASRPASSGNTIYF. In DNA, the CDR3 is TGTGCCAGCAGACCAGCGAGCTCTGGAAACACCATATATTTT.

In this sample, this clonotype turned up many times. The V gene is TRBV2, the J gene TRBJ1-1; D is unresolved. From germline, CDR1 is SNHLY and CDR2 FYNNEI. Trimming took off 2 bases at V and 5 bases at J, with 12 bases between the two ends. The CDR3 length is 14 residues. For the CDR3, the DNA is TGTGCCAGCAGTGAAAACGGCGGCGGGACTGAAGCTTTCTTT. It specifies CASSENGGGTEAFF.